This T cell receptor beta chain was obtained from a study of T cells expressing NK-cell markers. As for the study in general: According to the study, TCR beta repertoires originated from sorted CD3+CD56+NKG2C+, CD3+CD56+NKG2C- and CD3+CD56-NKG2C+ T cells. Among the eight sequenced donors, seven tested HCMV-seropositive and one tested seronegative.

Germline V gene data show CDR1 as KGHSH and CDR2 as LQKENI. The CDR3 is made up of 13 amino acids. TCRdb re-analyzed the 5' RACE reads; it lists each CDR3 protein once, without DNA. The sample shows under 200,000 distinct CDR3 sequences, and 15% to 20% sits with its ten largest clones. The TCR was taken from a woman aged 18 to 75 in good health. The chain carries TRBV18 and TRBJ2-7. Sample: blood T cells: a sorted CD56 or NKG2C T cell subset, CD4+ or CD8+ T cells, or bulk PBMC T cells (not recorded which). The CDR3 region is CASSPRRPYEQYF.